The following is a T cell receptor (beta chain) sequence with its context. The data belong to a study of blood T cell repertoires in COVID-19. Overall study: The analysed material was cDNA or gDNA that came from T cells, B-cell-depleted T cells, or PBMCs.

Germline V gene lookup returns CDR1 GTSNPN and CDR2 SVGIG (reference sequence). V gave up 5 bases and J gave up 3 bases, with 13 bases separating them. CDR3 length equals 13 residues. In the original workflow: Reference gene primer amplification gave estimated nucleated cell counts. Libraries were prepared by immunoSEQ multiplex PCR; TCRdb keeps only in-frame clonotypes and omits some of them. The V and J calls and clone size are taken from that table; D and trimming were inferred from the DNA. The table includes approximately 250,000 clones, approximately 90% detected once. Recruitment covered roughly 24 US areas and drew participants whose ages spanned about 18 to 100 years. Participant-given clinical history determined each cohort assignment.

Material: PBMCs or T cells enriched from blood (not recorded which). The rearrangement links TRBV30 to TRBJ1-2, with D maybe TRBD1 (5 bases). The sequence was collected from a woman aged 35 to 49 with acute COVID-19. The DNA of the CDR3 is TGTGCCTGGGTCCGCCAGGGCTACTATGGCTACACCTTC. The encoded protein is CAWVRQGYYGYTF.